This T cell receptor beta chain was found in a study of T-cell memory formation after mild COVID-19. Overall study context: TCR clusters were mostly confined to one donor each.

Employing constant-segment primers, 5'RACE generated TCR alpha and TCR beta cDNA libraries bearing sample barcodes and UMIs. TCRdb recomputed calls from the 5' RACE reads with MiXCR, one row per CDR3 protein. Of fewer than 550,000 distinct CDR3 sequences listed, 20% are singletons. The CDR3 length is 16 residues. The J segment lost 6 bases and the V segment lost 5 bases, leaving 12 bases of the junction unmatched. General study points: Pre-infection memory held some responding clones, suggesting pre-existing cross-reactive T cells responded. Clones contracting over day 15 to 85 were CD4/CD8 balanced, with later expanders leaning CD4+.

This clonotype was picked up a small number of times. The antigen is unknown. V usage is TRBV12-3 or TRBV12-4 and J usage is TRBJ1-1; 10 bases are a match to TRBD1. This clonotype was obtained from an adult woman who had mild COVID-19 (a few samples of this study predate the infection). Cell type and time point are not known. Material for sequencing was PBMCs or a T cell subset sorted from them (not recorded which). The CDR3 is CASSAPPGQGSSEAFF. The DNA for the CDR3 is TGTGCCAGCAGTGCTCCACCGGGACAGGGGAGCTCTGAAGCTTTCTTT.